This record looks at one T cell receptor (beta chain) sequence and its context. Its antigen is undetermined. The entry originates in a study of early T cells in non-severe SARS-CoV-2 infection. Whole-study findings and limits: VDJdb-based annotation leaned toward anti-spike CD8 responses and missed private and CD4 specificities.

TCRdb called the 5' RACE reads again in MiXCR, with one record for every CDR3 protein. The sample records about 64,000 distinct CDR3 sequences, around 13% being singletons. Trimming cost V 5 bases and J 0 bases, with 14 bases left between them. The CDR3 runs to 17 residues. Germline CDR1 reads LGHDT; CDR2 reads YNNKEL (reference sequence). This chain uses TRBV3-1 with TRBJ2-6, with a tentative D call TRBD1 (6 bases). Sequencing was done on a sample of whole blood. The receptor was derived from an adult who was a healthcare worker with PCR-confirmed SARS-CoV-2 infection or an uninfected control (not recorded which). CDR3 nucleotides: TGTGCCAGCAGCGCAACAGGGCTCGACTCTGGGGCCAACGTCCTGACTTTC. It yields the protein CASSATGLDSGANVLTF.